This TCR beta chain emerged from a study of cytomegalovirus exposure and HLA in healthy donors (dated by TCRdb to the late 2010s). Concerning the study at large: An earlier analysis of more than 550 of the donors reported around 280 Gb of sequence data and roughly 120 million unique TCR beta sequences obtained from approximately 180 million T cells. Four to six DR-DQ haplotypes were handled as single units for association and clustering, since linkage in the cohort was strong. Every discovery cohort repertoire had been produced on one sequencing platform. In the later analysis, no new phenotypic data were used to find candidate immune exposures; instead, reliance was placed on TCR beta sequences and their occurrence across donors. A separate validation cohort of more than 100 different subjects was used in addition to the roughly 620-subject first cohort. Genome-wide SNP genotypes for about 65% of the 666 donors were used in a later genetic analysis, which treated that subset as a discovery cohort. To predict cytomegalovirus infection status, the study combined high-throughput TCR immunosequencing, statistical association of individual TCRs with disease status, and machine learning. An earlier analysis of 587 of the donors used high-throughput TCR beta sequencing to judge whether each TCR beta V gene segment behaved as functional or pseudogenic. The study was designed to test whether signatures of past pathogen exposure could be identified by cataloging public T cell receptors. Typing coverage differed by locus: A, B, C, DRB1 and DQB1 were typed in roughly 620-630 donors, DQA1 in 522, DPA1 in around 580, and DPB1 in approximately 450. Alongside the repertoire data, information on donor age, sex, ethnicity and CMV serostatus was compiled. Of the roughly 400 genotyped donors, 81% were placed in the genetic ancestry cluster associated with self-reported Caucasian donors. The study profiled the T cell repertoires of around 700 subjects by immunosequencing and related them to cytomegalovirus serostatus. Class I and class II HLA loci were covered by the typing at four-digit resolution. Approximately 300 gigabases of sequencing data and 70 million to 95 million unique TCR sequences made up an early release that covered approximately 620 HLA-typed donors. Among about 400 genotyped donors of the cohort, an average of roughly 230,000 unique TCR beta nucleotide sequences was sequenced per donor, of which 15% to 20% were non-productive. In a later analysis, previously published TCR beta repertoires from 500 to 750 donors were re-analyzed and high-resolution HLA genotyping was added so that TCR occurrence patterns could be studied.

The cohort was made up of 650 to 700 healthy bone marrow donors. At the time of sampling, all cohort members were nominally healthy, though unrecorded immune exposures were likely present. The donor tested CMV seronegative and was one of the 352 seronegative cohort members. Each donor provided a peripheral blood sample, and peripheral blood mononuclear cells were used for TCR beta sequencing. The Qiagen DNeasy Blood Extraction Kit was used to extract genomic DNA from the blood cell samples. On this clone: No antigen is known for it. No much larger clone exists at a distance of one base, and base qualities are not known.

Looking up the germline V gene yields CDR1 MGHDK and CDR2 SYGVNS. The germline V end is reduced by 10 bases and the J end by 6 bases; junction bases left unmatched: 16. Including cysteine and phenylalanine, the CDR3 has 16 amino acids. Only the CDR3 portion is preserved as DNA: 48 bases, with reading frame beginning at the first base. Receptor amplification or capture employed the immunoSEQ multiplex PCR assay. For the multiplex PCR, a mixture combining 60 forward primers for TCR Vbeta segments and 13 reverse primers for TCR Jbeta segments was used. Amplification of the CDR3 region of rearranged TCR beta genes was performed with a multiplex PCR assay on genomic DNA. Amplified TCR beta libraries were sequenced as 87-base-pair reads on the Illumina HiSeq System. The paper's processing steps were these. In a later analysis, tens of millions of unique TCR beta chains were counted across the approximately 670 repertoires, and roughly 11 million of these chains were shared by at least two donors. Raw reads were error-corrected and collapsed into unique sequences by a nearest-neighbor algorithm in which closely related sequences were merged to remove PCR and sequencing errors. V, D and J gene segments were assigned by aligning CDR3 sequences to IMGT reference sequences. For a sequence to be retained, at least a six-nucleotide match to both a V gene segment and a J gene segment was required. Rearrangements were called productive when the CDR3 lacked stop codons and stayed in frame with V and J; all others were non-productive. CDR3 was defined according to IMGT convention as the region running from the second conserved V-encoded cysteine to the conserved J-encoded phenylalanine. In an earlier analysis of approximately 590 of the donors, sequences lacking an unambiguous match to a single V gene segment were excluded. An earlier analysis of about 590 of the donors classified V segments as functional when productive rearrangements were above 56.7% and as segregating when the standard deviation between donors was above 5%. A statistical classification framework was developed to diagnose cytomegalovirus status using the catalog of TCR beta chain sequences. In a later analysis, TCR nucleotide sequences were compared against IMGT/GENE-DB human TR gene sequences so that V and J genes could be assigned. In a later analysis, CDR3 sequences and most-parsimonious VDJ recombination scenarios were assigned using the TCRdist pipeline. In a later analysis, every TCR beta chain was defined by the combination of its CDR3 amino acid sequence and its V-gene family, and reads without a unique V-gene family were dropped. A later analysis removed 600 or so highly shared, low-generation-probability nucleotide sequences to deal with suspected cross-contamination and a sequencing artifact. In a later analysis, a clonal expansion index for each public chain was calculated from normalized within-repertoire ranks of inferred template counts. In a later analysis, generation probabilities were computed using a VDJ recombination model fitted to out-of-frame rearrangements, and the results were checked against IGoR. Hypergeometric tests were used in a later analysis to score TCR-TCR, TCR-HLA and TCR-CMV co-occurrence, with a repertoire-size bias correction applied to the TCR pairs. In a later analysis, false discovery rates were estimated by permuting HLA or CMV assignments 20 times. In a later analysis, co-occurring TCRs were grouped using DBSCAN, and TCRdist sequence similarity was added for clustering within HLA-allele-positive subsets. Repertoires with fewer than 30,000 or more than 120,000 public chains were left out of co-occurrence clustering, as were a handful of repertoires with anomalous nucleotide sharing. Here the immuneACCESS table is served through TCRdb, limited to in-frame sequences with V and J called. Missing clones are a known gap in these copies; in checked studies unresolved V genes cover under half, and the rest lacks a known reason. V, J and clone size were drawn from that table, and D and trimming were deduced from the DNA. The table for this sample lists about 160,000 clones; 79% of them were counted only once. 2.1% of the sample goes to the ten largest clones.

Points the paper makes about the study in general: A later analysis reported that several top co-occurrence clusters appeared linked to parvovirus B19, influenza, CMV and Epstein-Barr virus. Linkage disequilibrium might explain the correlated functional status among segregating V segments, but an unknown experimental factor could not be ruled out. Most TCR sequences were observed very rarely across donors, whereas some public TCRs were present in many individuals. The authors suggested that the approach could potentially be generalized to other disease states and immunological phenotypes. Roughly uniform sequencing depth across donors was assumed in presence/absence analyses, although this assumption may not hold. Specific HLA alleles were associated with roughly 17,000 TCR beta sequences at a false discovery rate of 0.05 in a later analysis. A later genetic analysis associated a missense DCLRE1C variant with V-gene and J-gene trimming of TCR beta chains, and an independent cohort replicated the association. In a later analysis, HLA-associated TCR beta chains showed more clonal expansion and lower generation probabilities than non-associated chains that were equally common. In a later genetic analysis, fewer N-insertions in productive TCRs were reported among donors in an Asian-associated ancestry cluster than the roughly 640-donor mean. Because the 87-base-pair reads could not distinguish some IMGT-functional V segments, including TRBV6-2 and TRBV6-3, those segments were excluded. According to a later analysis, TCR association rates differed among HLA loci, with DRB1 alleles showing the most associated TCRs and HLA-C alleles showing the fewest. The classifier was reported to diagnose cytomegalovirus status with high specificity and sensitivity in both the original cohort and the validation cohort. Because counts were too low, about 15 rarely observed V segments, including chromosome 9 orphons, were left out of the earlier analysis of a few hundred of the donors. The cohort was sequenced for TCR beta chains only, and without alpha or paired-chain data the features that could be detected were limited. CMV serostatus was the only immune exposure information available for the cohort. The sequencing pipeline was judged likely to have produced a cluster of highly shared sequence variants as a technical artifact. Most CMV-associated TCR beta chains appeared to be HLA-restricted in a later analysis, and the HLA associations seemed to be driven largely by CMV exposure. Because HLA typing was unavailable for some donors at each locus, only the typed subset was used in association tests. In the study, about 150 TCR beta chains were listed as associated with cytomegalovirus. In vitro tests confirmed that a few of the cytomegalovirus-associated TCR beta chains recognize cytomegalovirus antigens. When HLA alleles, especially DR and DQ, strongly co-occurred, TCR associations were difficult to assign to individual alleles. Broadly in line with IMGT annotations, most TCR beta V segments showed up in productive rearrangements about 87% or about 30% of the time in an earlier analysis of 587 of the donors. A further reported finding was that TCR beta sequences accurately predicted the HLA-A and HLA-B alleles for most subjects in the first cohort.

The sample comprised PBMCs. The V and J segments used are TRBV25-1 and TRBJ2-2; 8 middle bases align to TRBD2. The TCR comes from a man in his forties in good health and CMV-seronegative. The DNA sequence follows: TGTGCCACATCCTCCTTAACCCGGGGGGGGCCCGGGGAGCTGTTTTTT. This codes for CATSSLTRGGPGELFF.